This entry describes one TCR beta chain. As yet, its antigen is unknown. These data belong to a study of cytomegalovirus exposure and HLA in healthy donors. The PCR had 60 Vbeta and 13 Jbeta primers. Profiled with immunoSEQ multiplex PCR; TCRdb holds only in-frame clones, not every one. Of some 180,000 clones in the sample, just under 80% were seen once. Study-wide results and caveats: TCR beta V- and J-gene trimming, according to a later analysis, was linked to a missense DCLRE1C variant.

CDR3 size: 15 residues. V lost 2 bases, J lost 11 bases, and 9 bases stayed unmatched. The germline V gene has CDR1 SGHTA and CDR2 FQGTGA. This receptor was obtained from a woman in her 30s in good health and CMV-seronegative. This sequence joins TRBV7-3 and TRBJ2-1; 10 nucleotides match TRBD2. Sequencing was done on a sample of PBMCs. The DNA for the CDR3 is TGTGCCAGCAGCTTAGTGGCTAGCGGGGGTCGGAAGCAGTTCTTC. Protein sequence: CASSLVASGGRKQFF.